Included here is one T cell receptor beta chain sequence, with context. It has no known antigen specificity. The sample holds no much larger clone one base away, and base qualities are not on file. Libraries came from 5' RACE. Sequencing used an Illumina HiSeq 2500. A second PCR of about 6 to 11 cycles was run with a J-beta primer mix and a sample-barcoded 5' primer. Each TCR beta cDNA molecule received a unique molecular identifier from a template-switch 5' adaptor carrying 12 random nucleotides. Each sample yielded at least 2.5 million CDR3-containing paired-end reads. First-strand cDNA synthesis was performed from all RNA using the Mint cDNA synthesis kit, with priming by a TRBC-specific oligonucleotide. Following uracil-DNA glycosylase treatment, a first 18-cycle PCR with universal primers M1SS and BC2_uni_R was performed on all cDNA. In the source study's methods: For normalization, 1 million high-quality reads were randomly selected from each sample, with every read carrying a distinct molecular identifier. Reads with shared molecular identifiers were discarded instead of being binned into consensus sequences. MiTCR, with a Q25 quality threshold and the strictest error-elimination algorithm, was used for CDR3 identification, clonotype clustering and error correction. A nonparametric unseen species model with Euler transformation was used to estimate a lower bound on total TCR beta diversity. TCRdb passed the public sequencing reads through fastp at Q25 and MiXCR, retaining productive beta sequences. Each entry merges the rows of one CDR3 protein and shows their most common DNA and genes. These V and J calls derive from TCRdb rather than the authors' analysis. The sample table lists about 1,500,000 distinct CDR3 sequences, 28% of them with a count of one. In total, the top ten clones hold about 8% of the sample.

Systemically healthy Caucasian individuals from Russia, over 30 in total and aged roughly 6 to 90 years, were included as donors. Around 9.9 milliliters of peripheral blood were collected from each donor into EDTA-treated Vacutainer tubes. PBMCs were isolated by Ficoll-Paque density-gradient centrifugation, with at least 6.5 million obtained per sample. Trizol reagent was used to extract total RNA from PBMCs, with at least 6 micrograms per sample. Naive CD45RAhigh/CD27high T cell percentages were measured by flow cytometry on a PBMC aliquot from every donor. The CDR3 runs 14 residues from the cysteine to the phenylalanine. Of the read, only the CDR3 DNA is kept; its 42 bases are in frame from base 1. Looking up the germline V gene yields CDR1 SQVTM and CDR2 ANQGSEA. The germline ends are 18 bases apart after V is trimmed by 6 bases and J by 3 bases. This entry comes from a study of blood T cells in healthy people across ages (dated by TCRdb to 2015 to 2017). Regarding the complete study: In model experiments, template switching captured about one uniquely barcoded TCR beta cDNA molecule for every two T cells. The study analyzed two additional independent replicas of 1 million unique cDNA reads from the same blood draw for two donors, one aged 18 to 30 and one aged 80 or older. The donors were divided into four age groups: young (average around 17 years), middle-aged (almost 40), aged (approximately 62) and long-lived (around 87). To track age-related changes in TCR beta repertoire diversity, the study relied on deep sequencing normalized with unique cDNA molecular identifiers. To avoid experimental bias, donors of different ages were randomly spread across the sequencing lanes. Overall results and qualifications from the work: Estimates of total diversity based on one million sequenced T cells were considered lower bounds and underestimates. Observed TCR beta diversity per million T cells fell roughly linearly with age, and a significant reduction was already apparent by age about 36. Compared with the aged group, the long-lived group had more naive CD4+ T cells, fewer expanded clones and increased TCR diversity, a pattern suggesting age selection. The percentage of naive T cells measured by flow cytometry correlated strongly with observed TCR beta diversity. Bulk unsorted PBMC profiling prevented conclusive comparison of naive and antigen-experienced compartments. The CMV infection status of donors was not known, potentially confounding age-related changes in expanded clonotypes.

The sequenced material came from blood. The chain links TRBV29-1 with TRBJ2-7; the D gene is possibly TRBD1 or TRBD2, each agreeing over 5 bases. This receptor was obtained from a woman in her 30s in good health. The CDR3 region: CSVLDREDFYEQYF. The DNA sequence follows: TGCAGCGTGTTAGACAGAGAGGACTTCTACGAGCAGTACTTC.